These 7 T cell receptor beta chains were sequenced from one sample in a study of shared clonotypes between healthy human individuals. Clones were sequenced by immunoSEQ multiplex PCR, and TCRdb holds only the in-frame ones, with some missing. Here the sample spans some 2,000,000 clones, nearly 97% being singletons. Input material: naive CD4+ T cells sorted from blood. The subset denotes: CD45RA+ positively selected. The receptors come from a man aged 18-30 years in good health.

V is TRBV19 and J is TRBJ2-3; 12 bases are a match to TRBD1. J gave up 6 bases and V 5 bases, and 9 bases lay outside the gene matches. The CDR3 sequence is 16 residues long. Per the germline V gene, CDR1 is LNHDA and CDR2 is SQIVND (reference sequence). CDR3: CASSSPGDRGLDTQYF. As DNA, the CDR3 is TGTGCCAGTAGTTCGCCTGGGGACAGGGGGCTGGATACGCAGTATTTT.

The DNA of the CDR3 is TGTGCCAGCTCACCACAGGCCTCGGGTCAGCCCCAGCATTTT. It specifies CASSPQASGQPQHF. This chain connects TRBV18 to TRBJ1-5; no clear D gene. The CDR3 contains 14 residues. The V and J ends lost 1 base and 6 bases respectively, with 10 bases between them. Per the germline V gene, CDR1 is KGHSH and CDR2 is LQKENI.

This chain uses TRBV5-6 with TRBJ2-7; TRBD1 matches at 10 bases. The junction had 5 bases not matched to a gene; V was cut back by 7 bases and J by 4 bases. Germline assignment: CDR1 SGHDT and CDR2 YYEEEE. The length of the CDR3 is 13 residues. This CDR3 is CASGGQGRYEQYF. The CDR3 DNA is TGTGCCAGCGGGGGACAGGGGAGGTACGAGCAGTACTTC. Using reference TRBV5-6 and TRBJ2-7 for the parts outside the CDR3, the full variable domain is DAGVTQSPTHLIKTRGQQVTLRCSPKSGHDTVSWYQQALGQGPQFIFQYYEEEERQRGNFPDRFSGHQFPNYSSELNVNALLLGDSALYLCASGGQGRYEQYFGPGTRLTVT.

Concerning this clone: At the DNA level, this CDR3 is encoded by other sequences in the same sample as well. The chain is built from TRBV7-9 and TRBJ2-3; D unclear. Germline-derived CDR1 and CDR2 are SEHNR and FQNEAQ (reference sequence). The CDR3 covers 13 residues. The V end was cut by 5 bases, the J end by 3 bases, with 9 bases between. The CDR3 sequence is CASSPTSTDTQYF. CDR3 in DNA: TGTGCCAGCAGCCCCACGAGTACAGATACGCAGTATTTT.

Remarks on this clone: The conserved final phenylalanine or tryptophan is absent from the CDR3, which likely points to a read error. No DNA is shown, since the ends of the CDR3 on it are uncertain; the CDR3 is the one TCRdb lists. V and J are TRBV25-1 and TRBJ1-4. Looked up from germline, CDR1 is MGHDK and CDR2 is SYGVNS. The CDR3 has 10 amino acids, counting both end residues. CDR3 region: CASSYPVAGV.

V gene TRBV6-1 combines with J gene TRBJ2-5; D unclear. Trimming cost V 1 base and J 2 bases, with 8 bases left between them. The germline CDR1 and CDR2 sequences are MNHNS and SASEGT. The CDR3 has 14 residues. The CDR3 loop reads CASSEGPSQETQYF. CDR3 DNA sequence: TGTGCCAGCAGTGAAGGCCCGTCACAAGAGACCCAGTACTTC.

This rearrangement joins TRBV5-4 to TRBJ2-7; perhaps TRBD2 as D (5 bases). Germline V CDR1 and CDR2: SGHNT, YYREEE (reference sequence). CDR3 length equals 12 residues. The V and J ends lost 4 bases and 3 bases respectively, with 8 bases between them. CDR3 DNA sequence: TGTGCCAGCAGCACCGACTACTACGAGCAGTACTTC. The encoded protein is CASSTDYYEQYF.